One sample yielded the 28 T cell receptor beta chains listed below, sequenced in a study of blood T cell repertoires in COVID-19. Method: immunoSEQ multiplex PCR; TCRdb's copy keeps in-frame clones and lacks some. This table holds under 200,000 clones, 85% to 90% found once. Sequenced material: peripheral blood. The receptors were gathered from a woman in her 70s with COVID-19, enrolled during active disease.

The chain is built from TRBV5-1 and TRBJ2-3; TRBD1 matches at 7 bases. There are 16 residues in the CDR3. The V gene's germline CDR1 is SGHRS and CDR2 YFSETQ. Losses at the gene ends were 3 bases for V and 1 base for J; bases not matched to a gene: 8. The CDR3 spells CASSYGQAWGTDTQYF. CDR3 coding DNA: TGCGCCAGCAGCTACGGACAGGCATGGGGCACAGATACGCAGTATTTT.

The rearrangement joins TRBV2 to TRBJ2-2; 9 positions agree with TRBD1. Trimming took 6 bases from V and 0 from J; bases not matched to a gene: 2. This CDR3 has 15 amino acids. CDR1 and CDR2 (germline): SNHLY, FYNNEI. Here the CDR3 reads CASRRQGANTGELFF. CDR3 coding DNA: TGTGCCAGCAGAAGACAGGGGGCGAACACCGGGGAGCTGTTTTTT. Together with reference TRBV2 and TRBJ2-2, the CDR3 gives the full variable domain: EPEVTQTPSHQVTQMGQEVILRCVPISNHLYFYWYRQILGQKVEFLVSFYNNEISEKSEIFDDQFSVERPDGSNFTLKIRSTKLEDSAMYFCASRRQGANTGELFFGEGSRLTVL.

This clone has just a few counts. The chain joins TRBV20-1 to TRBJ1-6; D is unclear. This CDR3 is 11 amino acids long. The V and J ends lost 5 bases and 8 bases respectively, with 7 bases between them. Germline loops: CDR1 DFQATT, CDR2 SNEGSKA (reference sequence). CDR3 loop: CSAQEDSPLHF. CDR3 DNA sequence: TGCAGTGCTCAGGAGGATTCACCCCTCCACTTT.

The chain links TRBV7-3 to TRBJ1-2; TRBD1 matches 8 bases. V was pared by 3 bases and J by 3 bases, with 12 bases of the junction left unmatched. Germline loops: CDR1 SGHTA, CDR2 FQGTGA. The CDR3 totals 17 residues. This CDR3 reads CASSFSLTGAGDYGYTF. CDR3 nucleotides: TGTGCCAGCAGCTTCAGCCTGACAGGGGCGGGTGACTATGGCTACACCTTC.

The rearrangement uses TRBV12-3 or TRBV12-4 and TRBJ1-5, with D unclear. Trimming took 3 bases from V and 6 from J, leaving 9 bases between them. This CDR3 is 13 amino acids long. The CDR3 sequence is CASSFKLAQPQHF. As DNA, the CDR3 is TGTGCCAGCAGTTTCAAGCTTGCTCAGCCCCAGCATTTT.

This clone occurred once. The rearrangement joins TRBV2 to TRBJ1-6; 7 positions agree with TRBD1. Germline V gives CDR1 SNHLY, CDR2 FYNNEI. This CDR3 has 15 amino acids. V dropped 8 bases and J dropped 5; count of bases not matched to a gene: 9. The chain's CDR3 is CASDRGGTDNSPLHF. CDR3 nucleotides: TGTGCCAGCGATAGGGGCGGGACAGATAATTCACCCCTCCACTTT.

This sequence joins TRBV7-2 and TRBJ2-3; 12 positions agree with TRBD2. V trimming: 1 base; J trimming: 2 bases; junction bases outside the gene matches: 7. CDR1 SGHTA and CDR2 FQGNSA come from the germline V gene. The CDR3 is 18 residues long. The DNA for the CDR3 is TGTGCCAGCAGCTTAGTGGCTAGCGGGGGGGCCTTCACAGATACGCAGTATTTT. Its protein is CASSLVASGGAFTDTQYF.

The chain employs TRBV3-1 (or the pseudogene TRBV3-2) and TRBJ2-3; TRBD2 agrees at 12 bases. Losses at the gene ends were 3 bases for V and 12 bases for J; bases not matched to a gene: 13. The CDR3 is 16 residues long. The V gene's germline CDR1 is LGHDT and CDR2 YNNKEL (reference sequence). As DNA, the CDR3 is TGTGCCAGCAGCCACCGGACTAGCGGGGCGCCGCTCCCCCAGTATTTT. The encoded protein is CASSHRTSGAPLPQYF.

A few counts support this clone. The chain employs TRBV7-9 and TRBJ1-2; the match to TRBD1 covers 8 bases. Germline V lookup: CDR1 SEHNR, CDR2 FQNEAQ (reference sequence). This CDR3 has 16 amino acids. Unmatched junction bases numbered 12, after V lost 4 bases and J lost 5 bases. CDR3 sequence (DNA): TGTGCCAGCAGCTATCACCTTTCCAGGGGGCGGTATGGCTACACCTTC. Translation: CASSYHLSRGRYGYTF.

This clone was observed a single time. The chain has TRBV30 and TRBJ1-1, with no clear D. The CDR3 totals 15 residues. Germline V lookup: CDR1 GTSNPN, CDR2 SVGIG (reference sequence). Trimming took 1 base from V and 1 from J, leaving 13 bases between them. The CDR3 DNA reads as TGTGCCTGGAGTGGTCTGCGAGTTACGAACACTGAAGCTTTCTTT. Protein sequence: CAWSGLRVTNTEAFF.

The chain employs TRBV23-1 and TRBJ2-7; D may be TRBD1 (6 bases). TRBV23-1 is flagged as an ORF with uncertain function. The CDR3 sequence is 12 residues long. V was pared by 2 bases and J by 9 bases, with 11 bases between. CDR3 amino acids: CASSQTGKGQYF. CDR3 bases: TGCGCCAGCAGTCAAACAGGGAAAGGGCAGTACTTC.

The chain links TRBV5-1 to TRBJ1-6, with 8 bases aligning to TRBD1. With 0 bases clipped from V and 7 bases from J, the junction kept 6 bases outside the gene matches. The CDR3 is 16 amino acids. Germline V gene lookup returns CDR1 SGHRS and CDR2 YFSETQ. The CDR3 reads CASSLDRDRPNSPLHF. In nucleotides, the CDR3 is TGCGCCAGCAGCTTGGACCGGGACAGGCCGAATTCACCCCTCCACTTT.

The V call is TRBV5-1, the J call TRBJ2-1; TRBD1 matches at 7 bases. V lost 4 bases, J lost 0 bases, and 10 bases stayed unmatched. The V gene's germline CDR1 is SGHRS and CDR2 YFSETQ. The CDR3 sequence is 17 residues long. The DNA for the CDR3 is TGCGCCAGCAGCACCCAAAGGGACAGAAACTCCTACAATGAGCAGTTCTTC. Residues: CASSTQRDRNSYNEQFF.

This chain connects TRBV5-4 to TRBJ2-2, with D maybe TRBD2 (6 bases). V gave up 2 bases and J gave up 7 bases, with 9 bases separating them. CDR3 length equals 13 residues. Germline V gives CDR1 SGHNT, CDR2 YYREEE (reference sequence). Written as DNA, the CDR3 is TGTGCCAGCAGCTTAGTGGGAGGCGGGGAGCTGTTTTTT. Translated: CASSLVGGGELFF.

V and J are TRBV28 and TRBJ2-7; TRBD2 might be the D (6 bases). Germline-derived CDR1 and CDR2 are MDHEN and SYDVKM. The length of the CDR3 is 14 residues. V lost 4 bases to trimming and J lost 2 bases, with 12 bases between them. CDR3 loop: CASSWRGRTYEQYF. Here the CDR3 DNA reads TGTGCCAGCAGTTGGAGGGGACGCACCTACGAGCAGTACTTC.

This clone appeared a few times. The V gene is TRBV18, the J gene TRBJ1-1, with 7 bases aligning to TRBD1. There are 14 residues in the CDR3. Germline CDR1 is KGHSH and CDR2 is LQKENI. With 4 bases clipped from V and 0 bases from J, the junction kept 2 bases outside the gene matches. The CDR3 sequence is CASSLTGMNTEAFF. CDR3 nucleotides: TGTGCCAGCTCACTGACAGGGATGAACACTGAAGCTTTCTTT.

This sequence joins TRBV4-1 and TRBJ1-1; TRBD1 matches at 7 bases. Trimming took 1 base from V and 3 from J; bases not matched to a gene: 8. Germline-derived CDR1 and CDR2 are MGHRA and YSYEKL. The CDR3 loop spans 16 amino acids. CDR3 in DNA: TGCGCCAGCAGCCAAGGGCAGGGGGGCACGTACACTGAAGCTTTCTTT. Translated: CASSQGQGGTYTEAFF.

This sequence joins TRBV30 and TRBJ2-5, with 11 bases lining up with TRBD2. V dropped 7 bases and J dropped 3; count of bases not matched to a gene: 4. The CDR3 extends over 13 amino acids. Germline V gene data show CDR1 as GTSNPN and CDR2 as SVGIG (reference sequence). The CDR3: CAYSGGGKETQYF. The CDR3 DNA reads as TGTGCCTATAGCGGGGGGGGAAAAGAGACCCAGTACTTC.

This chain connects TRBV10-3 to TRBJ2-3, with a tentative D call TRBD1 (5 bases). The V end lost 6 bases, the J end lost 0 bases, and 10 bases lay between the germline ends. The CDR3 length is 14 residues. CDR1 is ENHRY, CDR2 SYGVKD, per germline. The CDR3 DNA reads TGTGCCATCAGAGGACAATCTAGCACAGATACGCAGTATTTT. The encoded protein is CAIRGQSSTDTQYF.

This clone was detected a few times. The rearrangement uses TRBV7-9 and TRBJ2-7; D ambiguous. Trimming shortened V by 2 bases and J by 3 bases, and 11 bases separated the two germline ends. CDR1 is SEHNR and CDR2 is FQNEAQ in the germline V gene (reference sequence). This CDR3 comprises 14 residues. CDR3 protein: CASSLNTHSYEQYF. Written as DNA, the CDR3 is TGTGCCAGCAGCTTAAATACACACAGCTACGAGCAGTACTTC.

The rearrangement joins TRBV6-1 to TRBJ1-6, with D unclear. V dropped 1 base and J dropped 8 bases, with 18 bases sitting between them. The CDR3 length is 17 residues. Looked up from germline, CDR1 is MNHNS and CDR2 is SASEGT. The CDR3 protein is CASSEGFIGVRDSPLHF. CDR3 in DNA: TGTGCCAGCAGTGAAGGATTTATCGGGGTACGTGATTCACCCCTCCACTTT.

The chain links TRBV7-9 to TRBJ1-5; possibly TRBD1 for D (6 bases). The CDR3 covers 14 residues. Germline CDR1 is SEHNR and CDR2 is FQNEAQ (reference sequence). V lost 1 base to trimming and J lost 7 bases, with 11 bases between them. The DNA of the CDR3 is TGTGCCAGCAGCTTAGGCGGGGGCGGGCAGCCCCAGCATTTT. Residues: CASSLGGGGQPQHF.

The rearrangement joins TRBV2 to TRBJ1-4, with D hard to call. The CDR3 sequence is 13 residues long. From germline, CDR1 is SNHLY and CDR2 FYNNEI. V gave up 7 bases and J gave up 0 bases, with 6 bases separating them. The CDR3 DNA follows: TGTGCCAGCAATAGAGCAACTAATGAAAAACTGTTTTTT. Translated: CASNRATNEKLFF.

A single count supports this clone. The chain carries TRBV7-2 and TRBJ1-2; 7 bases line up with TRBD1. The CDR3 is made up of 11 amino acids. CDR1 and CDR2 from the germline V gene are SGHTA and FQGNSA. After removal of 3 bases from V and 13 bases from J, the junction contained 5 bases not matched to a gene. Here the CDR3 DNA reads TGTGCCAGCAGCTTGGACCGGGACAGCACCTTC. Translation gives CASSLDRDSTF.

This chain links TRBV3-1 (or the pseudogene TRBV3-2) with TRBJ1-4; TRBD1 matches 7 bases. CDR1 is LGHDT and CDR2 is YNNKEL in the germline V gene (reference sequence). J gave up 5 bases and V 4 bases, and 7 bases lay outside the gene matches. The CDR3 length is 15 residues. The CDR3 reads CASSLPGTENEKLFF. The CDR3 DNA reads TGTGCCAGCAGCCTTCCCGGGACAGAAAATGAAAAACTGTTTTTT.

The V and J genes are TRBV18 and TRBJ1-6; no firm D call. V was shortened by 3 bases and J by 14 bases, with 14 bases between the two germline ends. The CDR3 extends over 13 amino acids. The germline V gene has CDR1 KGHSH and CDR2 LQKENI. The CDR3 nucleotides read TGTGCCAGCTCACCCCCAGGCCGTCCGGCCCTCCACTTT. Amino acid sequence: CASSPPGRPALHF.

This chain joins TRBV5-1 and TRBJ1-1; no reliable D call. The CDR3 sequence is 13 residues long. Germline V gives CDR1 SGHRS, CDR2 YFSETQ. The V end lost 8 bases, the J end lost 0 bases, and 11 bases lay between the germline ends. CDR3 DNA sequence: TGCGCCAGTCAAGCCATCATGAACACTGAAGCTTTCTTT. This encodes CASQAIMNTEAFF.

This chain links TRBV12-3 or TRBV12-4 with TRBJ1-2; weak D call: TRBD1 (6 bases). Trimming took 6 bases from V and 5 from J, leaving 13 bases between them. The CDR3 runs to 13 residues. The CDR3 nucleotides read TGTGCCAGCAGCCAAGGGAGGGGGTATGGCTACACCTTC. Translating gives CASSQGRGYGYTF.